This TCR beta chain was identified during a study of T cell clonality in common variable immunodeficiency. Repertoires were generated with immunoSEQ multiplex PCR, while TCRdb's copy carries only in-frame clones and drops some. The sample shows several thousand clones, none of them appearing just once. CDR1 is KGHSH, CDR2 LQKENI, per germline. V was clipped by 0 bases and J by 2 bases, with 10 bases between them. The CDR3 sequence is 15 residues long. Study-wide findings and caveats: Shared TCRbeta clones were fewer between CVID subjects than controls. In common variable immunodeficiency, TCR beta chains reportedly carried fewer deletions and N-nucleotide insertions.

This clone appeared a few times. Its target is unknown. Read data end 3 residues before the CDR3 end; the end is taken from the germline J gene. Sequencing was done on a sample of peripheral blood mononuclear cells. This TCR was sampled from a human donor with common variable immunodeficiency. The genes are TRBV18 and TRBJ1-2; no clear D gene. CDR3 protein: CASSPPVTDNYGYTF. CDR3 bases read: TGTGCCAGCTCACCACCGGTAACAGACAACTATGGC.